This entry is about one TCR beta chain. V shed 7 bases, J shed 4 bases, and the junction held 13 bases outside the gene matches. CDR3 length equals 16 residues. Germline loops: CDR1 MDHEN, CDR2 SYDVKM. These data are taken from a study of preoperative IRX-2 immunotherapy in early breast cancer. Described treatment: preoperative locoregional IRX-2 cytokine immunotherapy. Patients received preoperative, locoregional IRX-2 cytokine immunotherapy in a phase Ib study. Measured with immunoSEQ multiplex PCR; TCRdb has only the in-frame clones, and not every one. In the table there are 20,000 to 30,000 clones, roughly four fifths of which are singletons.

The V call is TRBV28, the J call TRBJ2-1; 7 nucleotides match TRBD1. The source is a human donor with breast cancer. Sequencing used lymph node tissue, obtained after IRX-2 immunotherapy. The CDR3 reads CASTTPGTEMYNEQFF. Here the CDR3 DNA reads TGTGCCAGCACTACCCCCGGGACAGAAATGTACAATGAGCAGTTCTTC.